The clone carrying this T cell receptor beta chain was recorded only once. Trimming left V 3 bases short and J 0 bases short, with 14 bases between. CDR1 and CDR2 (germline): KGHSH, LQKENI. The CDR3 extends over 16 amino acids. These data belong to a study of blood T cell repertoires in COVID-19. Study as a whole: The United States, Italy and Spain supplied acute and convalescent COVID-19 samples. The cDNA or gDNA used as material had been derived from T cells, B-cell-depleted T cells, or PBMCs.

In the authors' methods: Estimation of nucleated cell counts was performed using reference gene primer amplification. Profiling relied on immunoSEQ multiplex PCR, and the TCRdb table lists in-frame clones only, not all of them. The V and J calls and clone size were taken over from that table, and D and trimming were inferred from the DNA. Of around 250,000 clones in the sample, around 86% were seen once. The sequenced material came from peripheral blood. This chain connects TRBV18 to TRBJ1-2; a weak D match, TRBD1 (6 bases). This clonotype was obtained from a woman aged 55-70 years who had recovered from COVID-19. As DNA, the CDR3 is TGTGCCAGCTCACCGAGAATAACAGGGACTAACTATGGCTACACCTTC. Translation: CASSPRITGTNYGYTF.